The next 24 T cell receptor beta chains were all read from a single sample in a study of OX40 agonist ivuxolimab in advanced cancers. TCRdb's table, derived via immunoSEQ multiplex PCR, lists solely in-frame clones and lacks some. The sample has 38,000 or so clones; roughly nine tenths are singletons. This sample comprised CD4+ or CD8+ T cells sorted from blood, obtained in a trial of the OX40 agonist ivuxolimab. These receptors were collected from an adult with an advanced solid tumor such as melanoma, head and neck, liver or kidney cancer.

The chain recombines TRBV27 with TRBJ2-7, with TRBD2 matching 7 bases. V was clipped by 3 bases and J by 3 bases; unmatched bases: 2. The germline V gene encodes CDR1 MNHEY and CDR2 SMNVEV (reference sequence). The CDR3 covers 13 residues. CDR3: CASSFGGGYEQYF. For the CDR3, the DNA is TGTGCCAGCAGTTTTGGGGGGGGCTACGAGCAGTACTTC.

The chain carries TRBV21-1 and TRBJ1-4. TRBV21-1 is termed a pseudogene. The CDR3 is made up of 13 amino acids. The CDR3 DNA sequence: TGTGCCAGCAGCAAAGCGCTAGGGCACAAACTGTTTTTT. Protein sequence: CASSKALGHKLFF.

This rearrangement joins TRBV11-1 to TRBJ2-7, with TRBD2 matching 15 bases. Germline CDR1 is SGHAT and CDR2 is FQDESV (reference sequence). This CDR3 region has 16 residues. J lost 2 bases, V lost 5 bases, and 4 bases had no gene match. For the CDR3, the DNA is TGTGCCAGCAGCACCTGGACTAGCGGGGGGGCCTACGAGCAGTACTTC. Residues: CASSTWTSGGAYEQYF.

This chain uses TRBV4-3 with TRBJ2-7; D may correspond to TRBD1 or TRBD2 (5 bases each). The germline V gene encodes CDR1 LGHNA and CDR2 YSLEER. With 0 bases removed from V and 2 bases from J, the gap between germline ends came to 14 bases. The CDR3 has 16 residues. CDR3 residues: CASSQDWQGPAYEQYF. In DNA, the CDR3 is TGCGCCAGCAGCCAAGATTGGCAGGGACCAGCCTACGAGCAGTACTTC.

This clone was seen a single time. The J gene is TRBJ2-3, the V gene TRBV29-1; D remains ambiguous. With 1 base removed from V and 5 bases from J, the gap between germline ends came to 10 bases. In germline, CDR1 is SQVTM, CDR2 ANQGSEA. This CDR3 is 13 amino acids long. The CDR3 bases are TGCAGCGTTGAAGCTCTGATGGAAGATACGCAGTATTTT. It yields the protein CSVEALMEDTQYF.

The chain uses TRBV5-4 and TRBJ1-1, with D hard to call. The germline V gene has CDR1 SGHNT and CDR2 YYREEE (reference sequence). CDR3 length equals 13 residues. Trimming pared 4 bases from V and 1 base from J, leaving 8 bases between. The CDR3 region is CASSPGPNTEAFF. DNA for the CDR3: TGTGCCAGCAGCCCGGGCCCGAACACTGAAGCTTTCTTT. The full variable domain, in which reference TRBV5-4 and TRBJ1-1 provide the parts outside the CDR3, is ETGVTQSPTHLIKTRGQQVTLRCSSQSGHNTVSWYQQALGQGPQFIFQYYREEENGRGNFPPRFSGLQFPNYSSELNVNALELDDSALYLCASSPGPNTEAFFGQGTRLTVV.

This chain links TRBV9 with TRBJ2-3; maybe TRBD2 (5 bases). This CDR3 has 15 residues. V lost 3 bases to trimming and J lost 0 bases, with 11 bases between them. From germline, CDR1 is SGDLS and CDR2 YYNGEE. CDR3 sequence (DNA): TGTGCCAGCAGCGCCGACGGGGTGAGCACAGATACGCAGTATTTT. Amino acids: CASSADGVSTDTQYF.

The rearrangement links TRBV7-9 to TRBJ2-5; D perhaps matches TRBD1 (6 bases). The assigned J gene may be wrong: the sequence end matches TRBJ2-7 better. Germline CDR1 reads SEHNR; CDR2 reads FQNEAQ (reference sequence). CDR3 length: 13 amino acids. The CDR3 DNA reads TGTGCCAGCAGCTCCGGACAGATCAACGAGCAGTACTTC. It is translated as CASSSGQINEQYF.

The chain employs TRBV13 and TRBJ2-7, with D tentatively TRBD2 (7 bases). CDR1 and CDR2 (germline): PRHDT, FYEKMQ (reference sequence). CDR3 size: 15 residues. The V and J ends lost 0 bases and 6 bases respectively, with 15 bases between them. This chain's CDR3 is CASSLGPGGPGEQYF. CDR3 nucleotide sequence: TGTGCCAGCAGCTTAGGCCCGGGGGGCCCAGGCGAGCAGTACTTC.

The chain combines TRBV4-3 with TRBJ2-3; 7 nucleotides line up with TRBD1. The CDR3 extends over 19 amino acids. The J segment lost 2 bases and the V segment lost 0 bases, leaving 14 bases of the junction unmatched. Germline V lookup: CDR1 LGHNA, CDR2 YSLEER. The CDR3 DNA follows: TGCGCCAGCAGCCAAGAAATGGTGGGGACAGATCCTATCACAGATACGCAGTATTTT. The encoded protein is CASSQEMVGTDPITDTQYF.

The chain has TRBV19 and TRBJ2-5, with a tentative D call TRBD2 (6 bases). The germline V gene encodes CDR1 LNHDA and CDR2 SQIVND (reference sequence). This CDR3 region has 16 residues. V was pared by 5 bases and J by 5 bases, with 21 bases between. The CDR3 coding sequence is TGTGCCAGTAGTTTCGCCGTAGGAGGGAGCGTGGAGACCCAGTACTTC. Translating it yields CASSFAVGGSVETQYF.

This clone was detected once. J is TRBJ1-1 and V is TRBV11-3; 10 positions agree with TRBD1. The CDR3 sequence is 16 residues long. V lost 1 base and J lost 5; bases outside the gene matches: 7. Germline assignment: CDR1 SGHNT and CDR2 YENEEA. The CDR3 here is CASSLGQGAPGTEAFF. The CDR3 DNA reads TGTGCCAGCAGCTTAGGACAGGGGGCGCCTGGGACTGAAGCTTTCTTT.

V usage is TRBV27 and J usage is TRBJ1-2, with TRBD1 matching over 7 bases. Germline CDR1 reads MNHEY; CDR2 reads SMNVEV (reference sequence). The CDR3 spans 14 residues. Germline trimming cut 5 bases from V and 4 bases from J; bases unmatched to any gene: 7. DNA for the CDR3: TGTGCCAGCAGTCCGACAGGGACGAGCTATGGCTACACCTTC. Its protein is CASSPTGTSYGYTF.

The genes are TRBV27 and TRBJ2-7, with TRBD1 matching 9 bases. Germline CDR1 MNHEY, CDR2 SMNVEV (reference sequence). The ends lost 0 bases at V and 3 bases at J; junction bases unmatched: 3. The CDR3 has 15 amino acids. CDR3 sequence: CASSLSGTGNYEQYF. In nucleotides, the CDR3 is TGTGCCAGCAGTTTATCGGGGACAGGGAACTACGAGCAGTACTTC.

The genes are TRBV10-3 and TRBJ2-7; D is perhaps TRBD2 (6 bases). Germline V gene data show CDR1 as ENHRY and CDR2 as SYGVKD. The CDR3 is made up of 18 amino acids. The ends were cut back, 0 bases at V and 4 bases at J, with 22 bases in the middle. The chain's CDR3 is CAISESGVGTPAGYEQYF. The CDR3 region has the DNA TGTGCCATCAGTGAGTCGGGAGTAGGGACTCCCGCGGGTTACGAGCAGTACTTC.

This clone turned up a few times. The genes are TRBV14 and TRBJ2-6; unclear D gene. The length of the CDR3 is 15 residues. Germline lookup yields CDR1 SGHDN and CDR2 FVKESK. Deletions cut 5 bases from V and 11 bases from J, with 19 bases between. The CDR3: CASSTSVLNAHVLTF. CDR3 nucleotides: TGTGCCAGCAGCACATCCGTTTTAAACGCCCACGTCCTGACTTTC.

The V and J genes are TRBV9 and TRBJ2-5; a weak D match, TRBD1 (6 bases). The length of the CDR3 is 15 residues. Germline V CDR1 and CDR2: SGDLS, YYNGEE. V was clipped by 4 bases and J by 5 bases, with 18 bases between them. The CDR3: CASSSTTGLGETQYF. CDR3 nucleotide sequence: TGTGCCAGCAGCTCCACGACAGGCCTCGGTGAGACCCAGTACTTC.

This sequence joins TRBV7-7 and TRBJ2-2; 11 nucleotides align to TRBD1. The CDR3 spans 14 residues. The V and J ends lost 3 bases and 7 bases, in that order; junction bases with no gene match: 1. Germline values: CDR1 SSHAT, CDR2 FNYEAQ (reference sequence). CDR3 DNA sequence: TGTGCCAGCAGCTTTGGGACAGGGGGCGGGGAGCTGTTTTTT. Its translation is CASSFGTGGGELFF.

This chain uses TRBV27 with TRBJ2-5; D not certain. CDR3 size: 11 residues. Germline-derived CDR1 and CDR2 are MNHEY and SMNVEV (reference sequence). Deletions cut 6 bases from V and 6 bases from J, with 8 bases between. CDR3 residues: CASRFGQTQYF. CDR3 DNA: TGTGCCAGCAGATTTGGTCAGACCCAGTACTTC.

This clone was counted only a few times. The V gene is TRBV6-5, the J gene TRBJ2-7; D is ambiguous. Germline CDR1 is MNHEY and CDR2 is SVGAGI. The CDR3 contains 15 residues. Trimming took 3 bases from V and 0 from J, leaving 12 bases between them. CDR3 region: CASSYFRPNSYEQYF. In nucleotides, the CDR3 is TGTGCCAGCAGTTATTTTCGTCCGAACTCCTACGAGCAGTACTTC.

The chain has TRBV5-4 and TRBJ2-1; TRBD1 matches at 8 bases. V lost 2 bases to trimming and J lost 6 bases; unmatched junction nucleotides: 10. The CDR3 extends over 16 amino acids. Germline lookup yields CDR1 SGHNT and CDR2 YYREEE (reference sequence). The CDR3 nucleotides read TGTGCCAGCAGCTTCCTACAGGGGGTGCAACTCAATGAGCAGTTCTTC. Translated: CASSFLQGVQLNEQFF.

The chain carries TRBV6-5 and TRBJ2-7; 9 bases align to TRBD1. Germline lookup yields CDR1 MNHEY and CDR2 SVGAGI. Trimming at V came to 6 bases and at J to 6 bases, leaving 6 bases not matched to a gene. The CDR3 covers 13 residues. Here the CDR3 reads CASSTGGSREQYF. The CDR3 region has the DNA TGTGCCAGCAGCACAGGGGGCTCTCGCGAGCAGTACTTC.

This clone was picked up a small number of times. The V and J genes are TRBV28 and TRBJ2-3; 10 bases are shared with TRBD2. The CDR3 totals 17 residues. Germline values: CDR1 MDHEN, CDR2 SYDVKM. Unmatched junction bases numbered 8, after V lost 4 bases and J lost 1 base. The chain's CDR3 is CASSSLTGTSGTDTQYF. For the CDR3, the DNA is TGTGCCAGCAGTTCGCTGACCGGGACTAGCGGCACAGATACGCAGTATTTT.

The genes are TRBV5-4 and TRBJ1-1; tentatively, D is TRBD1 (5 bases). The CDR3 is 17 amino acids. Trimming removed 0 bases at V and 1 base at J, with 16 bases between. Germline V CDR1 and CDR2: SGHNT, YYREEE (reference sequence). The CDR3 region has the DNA TGTGCCAGCAGCTTGGAGGCCCCCAACGGGGGGAACACTGAAGCTTTCTTT. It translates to CASSLEAPNGGNTEAFF.